What follows describes a single T cell receptor (beta chain). Different DNA sequences within this sample yield the same CDR3. TCRdb's copy holds only in-frame clones and misses some; the assay was immunoSEQ multiplex PCR. The sample holds 60,000 to 65,000 clones; 91% are singletons and the top ten take around 2%. This record comes from a study of OX40 agonist ivuxolimab in advanced cancers. The V segment lost 4 bases and the J segment 0 bases; nucleotides outside the gene matches: 0. The CDR3 loop spans 13 amino acids. CDR1 and CDR2 (germline): SQVTM, ANQGSEA. The rearrangement links TRBV29-1 to TRBJ1-5, with 7 bases matching TRBD1. This clonotype was obtained from an adult with an advanced solid tumor such as melanoma, head and neck, liver or kidney cancer. The specimen was CD4+ or CD8+ T cells sorted from blood, collected in a trial of the OX40 agonist ivuxolimab. The CDR3 nucleotides read TGCAGCGTTGGACAGGGTAGCAATCAGCCCCAGCATTTT. It is translated as CSVGQGSNQPQHF.